These T cell receptor beta chains were read from a single sample in a study of early T cells in non-severe SARS-CoV-2 infection. TCRdb reprocessed the 5' RACE reads with MiXCR, giving one entry per CDR3 protein. Counted here are tens of thousands of distinct CDR3 sequences, over 4.5% occurring once; the ten biggest clones make up 4% to 5%. Sequencing used whole blood. All receptors derive from an adult who was a healthcare worker with PCR-confirmed SARS-CoV-2 infection or an uninfected control (not recorded which). Both conserved end residues are part of each CDR3. D genes are given only for firm matches. Size is omitted from some rows. Given values are once, few, many or a class for expanded clones.

V	size	J	D	DNA	CDR3
TRBV11-1	few	TRBJ2-7	.	TGTGCCAGCAGTTACCTGGGCGGGAACTACGAGCAGTACTTC	CASSYLGGNYEQYF
TRBV5-1	once	TRBJ2-1	.	TGCGCCAGCAGCTTGGGACGGACAGCATACAATGAGCAGTTCTTC	CASSLGRTAYNEQFF
TRBV3-1	few	TRBJ1-1	.	TGTGCCAGCAGCCATGGCACTGAAGCTTTCTTT	CASSHGTEAFF
TRBV5-1	many	TRBJ1-2	.	TGCGCCAGCAGCTTGGGGACCCAGGGACTCTATGGCTACACCTTC	CASSLGTQGLYGYTF
TRBV2	few	TRBJ2-2	TRBD2	TGTGCCAGCAGCCCCGGACTAGCGGTGGGCACCGGGGAGCTGTTTTTT	CASSPGLAVGTGELFF
TRBV12-3/TRBV12-4	few	TRBJ2-7	.	TGTGCCAGCAGTTCCGAGCCCGGGAGTAACGAGCAGTACTTC	CASSSEPGSNEQYF
TRBV7-9	few	TRBJ2-6	.	TGTGCCAGCAGCCTAGGGATCTCTGGGGCCAACGTCCTGACTTTC	CASSLGISGANVLTF
TRBV4-3	few	TRBJ2-2	.	TGCGCCAGCAGCCAAGAGGGCGGCGGGGAGCCGAACACCGGGGAGCTGTTTTTT	CASSQEGGGEPNTGELFF
TRBV6-6	many	TRBJ2-1	TRBD2	TGTGCCAGCAGTTACTGGCTAGCGGGGGGGCCGGTGAATGAGCAGTTCTTC	CASSYWLAGGPVNEQFF
TRBV24-1	few	TRBJ2-2	TRBD1	TGTGCCACCAGTGACAGGGGGCTCCAATCCCGGGAGCTGTTTTTT	CATSDRGLQSRELFF
TRBV12-3/TRBV12-4	many	TRBJ2-7	TRBD2	TGTGCCAGCAGTTCTAGCGGGAGCTACGAGCAGTACTTC	CASSSSGSYEQYF
TRBV9	many	TRBJ2-3	TRBD1	TGTGCCAGCAGCGCCGGGACAGACACAGATACGCAGTATTTT	CASSAGTDTDTQYF
TRBV7-3	few	TRBJ2-1	TRBD1	TGTGCCAGCAGCTTGGACAGGGTCCGGGGTGAGCAGTTCTTC	CASSLDRVRGEQFF
TRBV3-1	many	TRBJ1-1	.	TGTGCCAGCAGCAGGGCAAGGACTGAAGCTTTCTTT	CASSRARTEAFF
TRBV29-1	few	TRBJ1-1	.	TGCAGCGTTGAGGGAGAGAGAAACACTGAAGCTTTCTTT	CSVEGERNTEAFF
TRBV7-2	many	TRBJ2-5	TRBD2	TGTGCCAGCAGCTTAGTAAGCGGGAGCCTAGAGACCCAGTACTTC	CASSLVSGSLETQYF
TRBV12-3/TRBV12-4	many	TRBJ2-1	TRBD2	TGTGCCAGCAGTGAGCCCGGGACTAGCGGGGCCAATGAGCAGTTCTTC	CASSEPGTSGANEQFF
TRBV27	.	TRBJ1-5	.	TGTGCCAGCAGTTTAGGCAGGGCGGGTCAGCCCCAGCATTTT	CASSLGRAGQPQHF
TRBV6-1	few	TRBJ2-1	.	TGTGCCAGCAGTGCTGGAGGTCCACCTAATGAGCAGTTCTTC	CASSAGGPPNEQFF
TRBV2	many	TRBJ2-5	TRBD1	TGTGCCAGCAAGGAACCGGGACAGAGGGAGACCCAGTACTTC	CASKEPGQRETQYF
TRBV6-2/TRBV6-3	few	TRBJ2-1	TRBD2	TGTGCCAGCAGTCCCCCCGGGACTAGCAGATACAATGAGCAGTTCTTC	CASSPPGTSRYNEQFF
TRBV7-9	many	TRBJ1-1	.	TGTGCCAGCGAAGTTGGGTTGGGCAACACTGAAGCTTTCTTT	CASEVGLGNTEAFF
TRBV19	many	TRBJ2-3	TRBD2	TGTGCCAGTAGTATCGGACTAGCGGGAGGGCTGGATACGCAGTATTTT	CASSIGLAGGLDTQYF
TRBV10-2	many	TRBJ2-7	TRBD2	TGCGCCAGCAGACGGACTAGCGGGATGTACGAGCAGTACTTC	CASRRTSGMYEQYF
TRBV11-2	.	TRBJ2-6	.	TGTGCCAGCAGCCTCTCGGGACAACTACTATCTGGGGCCAACGTCCTGACTTTC	CASSLSGQLLSGANVLTF
TRBV14	many	TRBJ1-2	.	TGTGCCAGCAGCCCAAGCGGGCTACGTCGACTTGAGGGTGGCTACACCTTC	CASSPSGLRRLEGGYTF
TRBV6-1	many	TRBJ1-2	.	TGTGCCAGCAGTGCTGGGGCTAACTATGGCTACACCTTC	CASSAGANYGYTF
TRBV7-2	many	TRBJ2-1	.	TGTGCCAGCAGCTTAGCGGCGTCGGGGGTTGAGCAGTTCTTC	CASSLAASGVEQFF
TRBV19	many	TRBJ1-5	.	TGTGCCAGTAGTAGGACCGTCTGGAATCAGCCCCAGCATTTT	CASSRTVWNQPQHF
TRBV7-9	many	TRBJ2-3	TRBD2	TGTGCCAGCAGCGTCCGGACTAGCGGGAGCGAGGATACGCAGTATTTT	CASSVRTSGSEDTQYF
TRBV2	few	TRBJ1-1	TRBD1	TGTGCCAGCAGTGACCATCGACAGGGGAAGTACACTGAAGCTTTCTTT	CASSDHRQGKYTEAFF
TRBV5-4	.	TRBJ2-5	.	TGTGCCAGCAGCCTCCGGTGGTCTTACCGACAAGAGACCCAGTACTTC	CASSLRWSYRQETQYF
TRBV18	.	TRBJ1-5	TRBD1	TGTGCCAGCTCACGGGGGACAGGGAATCAGCCCCAGCATTTT	CASSRGTGNQPQHF
TRBV7-2	few	TRBJ2-7	.	TGTGCCAGCAGAGCCGCATCCAGCGGCACCTACGAGCAGTACTTC	CASRAASSGTYEQYF
TRBV19	many	TRBJ2-1	TRBD1	TGTGCCAGTAGTCTCGACAGGGACGAAGAGCAGTTCTTC	CASSLDRDEEQFF
TRBV6-2/TRBV6-3	.	TRBJ1-1	.	TGTGCCAGCAGTCCCCGGTTCTTCGCGGACACTGAAGCTTTCTTT	CASSPRFFADTEAFF
TRBV3-1	few	TRBJ2-2	.	TGTGCCAGCAGCCAAGCGGAACTTCTTGGGACCGGGGAGCTGTTTTTT	CASSQAELLGTGELFF
TRBV12-3/TRBV12-4	.	TRBJ2-7	.	TGTGCCAGCGCTAAGACCATACCGAGCCTGCCGAGTTCCTACGAGCAGTACTTC	CASAKTIPSLPSSYEQYF